This T cell receptor beta chain was captured by sequencing in a study of cytomegalovirus exposure and HLA in healthy donors. Points from the study as a whole: Rare TCR sequences dominated, though some public TCRs recurred in many donors.

For this clone: The antigen remains unidentified.

A multiplex PCR was run with 60 Vbeta primers and 13 Jbeta primers. The assay was immunoSEQ multiplex PCR, and TCRdb's table has in-frame clones only and misses some. The sample contains fewer than 200,000 clones, over 70% of which appear only once. The CDR3 runs to 19 residues. From germline, CDR1 is SGHAT and CDR2 FQNNGV. V lost 3 bases, J lost 0 bases, and 14 bases stayed unmatched. The sample was PBMCs. This sequence was found in a man in his forties in good health and CMV-seronegative. V is TRBV11-2 and J is TRBJ2-1; 7 bases are a match to TRBD1. The CDR3 DNA is TGTGCCAGCAGCTTCATGAAGACAGGGAGACGGAGCTCCTACAATGAGCAGTTCTTC. Translated, it gives CASSFMKTGRRSSYNEQFF.